The 21 T cell receptor beta chains below were found in one sample sequenced in a study of shared clonotypes between healthy human individuals. Data came from immunoSEQ multiplex PCR; TCRdb stores just in-frame clones and leaves some out. The sample has 550,000 to 800,000 clones, around 67% seen once. The sequenced sample was memory CD4+ T cells sorted from blood. Subset in this sample: CD45RA-negative fraction. The receptor set was obtained from a woman aged 30 to 39 in good health.

J is TRBJ2-2 and V is TRBV5-1; D is perhaps TRBD1 (6 bases). CDR1 SGHRS and CDR2 YFSETQ come from the germline V gene. CDR3 size: 16 residues. Trimming removed 4 bases at V and 1 base at J, with 14 bases between. CDR3 loop: CASSPVWTVNTGELFF. CDR3 nucleotide sequence: TGCGCCAGCAGCCCCGTCTGGACAGTGAACACCGGGGAGCTGTTTTTT.

J is TRBJ2-3 and V is TRBV6-7; D might be TRBD2 (5 bases). TRBV6-7 is assigned to the ORF class and has an uncertain function. The V end was cut by 0 bases, the J end by 6 bases, with 19 bases between. The CDR3 runs to 17 residues. The CDR3 reads CASSYSRWLAWSDTQYF. The CDR3 DNA reads TGTGCCAGCAGTTACTCGAGGTGGCTAGCTTGGTCCGATACGCAGTATTTT.

The V gene is TRBV28, the J gene TRBJ1-4, with TRBD1 as a possible D gene (6 bases). CDR3 length: 15 amino acids. Germline V lookup: CDR1 MDHEN, CDR2 SYDVKM. Trimming took off 2 bases at V and 7 bases at J, with 14 bases between the two ends. The CDR3 sequence is CASSLLRTVGEKLFF. The CDR3 DNA follows: TGTGCCAGCAGTTTACTTAGGACAGTTGGTGAAAAACTGTTTTTT.

V is TRBV28 and J is TRBJ2-5; D is possibly TRBD2 (7 bases). The CDR3 consists of 16 residues. The germline gives CDR1 MDHEN, CDR2 SYDVKM. Trimming took off 6 bases at V and 5 bases at J, with 22 bases between the two ends. CDR3 in amino acids: CASSLGGGAARETQYF. CDR3 in DNA: TGTGCCAGCAGCCTAGGGGGGGGTGCGGCCAGGGAGACCCAGTACTTC.

The V gene is TRBV27, the J gene TRBJ2-3; either TRBD1 or TRBD2 may supply D (5 bases each). Germline V gives CDR1 MNHEY, CDR2 SMNVEV (reference sequence). The CDR3 is 17 amino acids. Deletions cut 0 bases from V and 4 bases from J, with 17 bases between. The CDR3 here is CASSLSGGMRAADTQYF. The DNA of the CDR3 is TGTGCCAGCAGTTTATCTGGGGGAATGAGGGCGGCAGATACGCAGTATTTT.

The chain joins TRBV18 to TRBJ2-2; possibly TRBD1 for D (6 bases). The CDR3 has 15 residues. Germline V gene lookup returns CDR1 KGHSH and CDR2 LQKENI. Deletions cut 4 bases from V and 2 bases from J, with 11 bases between. In DNA, the CDR3 is TGTGCCAGCTCACTGGACAGCCTAAACACCGGGGAGCTGTTTTTT. The encoded protein is CASSLDSLNTGELFF.

The V call is TRBV10-2, the J call TRBJ2-1; 11 nucleotides align to TRBD2. Germline CDR1 WSHSY, CDR2 SAAADI. CDR3 size: 14 residues. V trimming: 6 bases; J trimming: 14 bases; junction bases outside the gene matches: 12. CDR3 region: CASRLELAGAFKFF. For the CDR3, the DNA is TGCGCCAGCAGACTCGAACTAGCGGGAGCGTTTAAGTTCTTC.

There are a few counts of this clone. The chain employs TRBV11-2 and TRBJ2-5; D ambiguous. The V end lost 2 bases, the J end lost 1 base, and 11 bases lay between the germline ends. This CDR3 is built from 15 residues. The germline gives CDR1 SGHAT, CDR2 FQNNGV. The DNA of the CDR3 is TGTGCCAGCAGCTTACTTGAATCCGTCCAAGAGACCCAGTACTTC. Amino acid sequence: CASSLLESVQETQYF.

The rearrangement uses TRBV18 and TRBJ1-3; the D gene is possibly TRBD1 (5 bases). Germline V lookup: CDR1 KGHSH, CDR2 LQKENI. The CDR3 totals 15 residues. Trimming pared 2 bases from V and 5 bases from J, leaving 13 bases between. In DNA, the CDR3 is TGTGCCAGCTCACCAGTAGGGGCCAGGAGAAACACCATATATTTT. Translated, it gives CASSPVGARRNTIYF.

In this sample, this clone turned up a few times. V is TRBV2 and J is TRBJ2-1; 8 nucleotides match TRBD2. Germline V CDR1 and CDR2: SNHLY, FYNNEI. Trimming at V came to 3 bases and at J to 6 bases, leaving 7 bases not matched to a gene. The CDR3 consists of 15 residues. The CDR3 sequence: CASSDLGLEVNEQFF. For the CDR3, the DNA is TGTGCCAGCAGTGATTTGGGACTAGAAGTCAATGAGCAGTTCTTC.

The V gene is TRBV29-1, the J gene TRBJ1-3; D remains unclear. Germline CDR1 SQVTM, CDR2 ANQGSEA. The CDR3 consists of 13 residues. The V gene lost 7 bases and the J gene lost 5 bases, with 15 bases spanning the gap. As DNA, the CDR3 is TGCAGCGCTGCCTCGGCGGTTAGAAACACCATATATTTT. Translated: CSAASAVRNTIYF.

The chain is built from TRBV29-1 and TRBJ1-3; D might be TRBD1 (5 bases). The CDR3 has 13 residues. V was clipped by 0 bases and J by 13 bases, with 16 bases between them. The germline V gene has CDR1 SQVTM and CDR2 ANQGSEA. CDR3 DNA sequence: TGCAGCGTTGAAGATTCGAAGGGGCCTACGATATATTTT. This translates into CSVEDSKGPTIYF.

The chain has TRBV11-2 and TRBJ1-3; D is perhaps TRBD1 (5 bases). V was shortened by 1 base and J by 2 bases, with 9 bases between the two germline ends. Germline assignment: CDR1 SGHAT and CDR2 FQNNGV. The CDR3 is 15 amino acids. DNA for the CDR3: TGTGCCAGCAGCTTAGCTAGGGGAACTGGAAACACCATATATTTT. Translated: CASSLARGTGNTIYF.

This chain links TRBV7-3 with TRBJ2-1; unclear D gene. The ends were cut back, 2 bases at V and 8 bases at J, with 13 bases in the middle. This CDR3 is 14 amino acids long. Germline values: CDR1 SGHTA, CDR2 FQGTGA. CDR3 nucleotides: TGTGCCAGCAGCTTATCTGGCTTTACGGATGAGCAGTTCTTC. This gives the protein CASSLSGFTDEQFF.

There are a few counts of this clone. This chain links TRBV11-2 with TRBJ1-2; perhaps TRBD1 as D (5 bases). The germline CDR1 and CDR2 sequences are SGHAT and FQNNGV. The CDR3 runs to 12 residues. Trimming left V 0 bases short and J 9 bases short, with 8 bases between. The CDR3 is CASSLDGGSYTF. CDR3 nucleotides: TGTGCCAGCAGCTTAGATGGGGGAAGCTACACCTTC.

V gene TRBV11-2 combines with J gene TRBJ2-1; D remains ambiguous. V was clipped by 5 bases and J by 2 bases, with 16 bases between them. CDR1 and CDR2 (germline): SGHAT, FQNNGV. The CDR3 covers 16 residues. The CDR3 here is CASSPAADGAYNEQFF. The CDR3 nucleotides read TGTGCCAGCAGCCCTGCGGCGGACGGAGCCTACAATGAGCAGTTCTTC.

This clone was seen more than once but under ten times. V and J are TRBV4-2 and TRBJ2-5; the match to TRBD2 covers 7 bases. Germline V lookup: CDR1 LGHNA, CDR2 YNFKEQ. Losses at the gene ends were 2 bases for V and 5 bases for J; bases not matched to a gene: 14. This CDR3 is built from 17 residues. The DNA of the CDR3 is TGTGCCAGCAGCCAAAGACCCCAGACTAGCACGTTGGAGACCCAGTACTTC. Translating it yields CASSQRPQTSTLETQYF.

J is TRBJ2-3 and V is TRBV29-1; D call uncertain. The CDR3 runs 14 residues. Trimming removed 2 bases from V and 2 bases from J, with 11 bases in between. CDR1 SQVTM and CDR2 ANQGSEA come from the germline V gene. The CDR3: CSVESLYYTDTQYF. CDR3 nucleotide sequence: TGCAGCGTTGAAAGCTTATACTACACAGATACGCAGTATTTT.

The table lists this clone with a few counts. The rearrangement uses TRBV5-1 and TRBJ2-1, with 10 bases fitting TRBD1. Germline values: CDR1 SGHRS, CDR2 YFSETQ. The CDR3 covers 19 residues. With V trimmed by 0 bases and J by 5 bases, 14 bases remained unmatched. CDR3 DNA: TGCGCCAGCAGCTTGGACGGACAGGGGGTCAGCGGGCGACACAATGAGCAGTTCTTC. Translation: CASSLDGQGVSGRHNEQFF.

This clone came up many times. The chain employs TRBV5-1 and TRBJ1-2; tentatively, D is TRBD1 (6 bases). Germline CDR1 and CDR2: SGHRS and YFSETQ. Trimming removed 4 bases at V and 8 bases at J, with 15 bases between. This CDR3 spans 13 amino acids. CDR3: CASSITGIRGYTF. The CDR3 DNA sequence: TGCGCCAGCAGCATAACAGGGATACGGGGCTACACCTTC. Using reference TRBV5-1 and TRBJ1-2 for the parts outside the CDR3, the full variable domain is KAGVTQTPRYLIKTRGQQVTLSCSPISGHRSVSWYQQTPGQGLQFLFEYFSETQRNKGNFPGRFSGRQFSNSRSEMNVSTLELGDSALYLCASSITGIRGYTFGSGTRLTVV.

The chain couples TRBV19 to TRBJ2-2; D possibly corresponds to TRBD1 (6 bases). CDR3 size: 15 residues. Trimming removed 3 bases at V and 0 bases at J, with 8 bases between. Germline V CDR1 and CDR2: LNHDA, SQIVND (reference sequence). The CDR3 protein is CASSIYRANTGELFF. DNA for the CDR3: TGTGCCAGTAGTATTTACAGGGCGAACACCGGGGAGCTGTTTTTT.